Listed below are T cell receptor beta chains from one sample, sequenced in a study of T cells in Graves' hyperthyroidism and ophthalmopathy. TCRdb redid the calling of the multiplex PCR reads with MiXCR, one entry per CDR3 protein. The sample shows some 400,000 distinct CDR3 sequences, 13% of them seen only once. The material sequenced was blood. These receptor sequences come from a man younger than 45 with Graves' hyperthyroidism that later progressed to Graves' ophthalmopathy. Both conserved end residues are part of each CDR3. The D gene is left open where the match is weak. Only part of the rows carry a size: once, few, many, or a class if the clone is expanded.

j_call cdr3_length clone_size v_call d_call cdr3_aa cdr3_nt
TRBJ1-6 14 . TRBV19 . CASSWRADNSPLHF TGTGCCAGTAGCTGGAGGGCCGATAATTCACCCCTCCACTTT
TRBJ1-5 16 many TRBV12-3/TRBV12-4 . CASSLGGQGAGQPQHF TGTGCCAGCAGTTTAGGAGGTCAGGGCGCCGGTCAGCCCCAGCATTTT
TRBJ2-3 15 few TRBV6-6 . CASSYRALGTDTQYF TGTGCCAGCAGTTACCGGGCACTGGGCACAGATACGCAGTATTTT
TRBJ1-1 13 many TRBV12-3/TRBV12-4 . CASTDTGTGEAFF TGTGCCAGCACCGATACAGGAACAGGTGAAGCTTTCTTT
TRBJ2-5 13 . TRBV7-2 . CASSLRGPKTQYF TGTGCCAGCAGCTTACGGGGGCCCAAGACCCAGTACTTC
TRBJ2-7 16 . TRBV5-5 . CASSLVPGTASYEQYF TGTGCCAGCAGCTTGGTCCCCGGGACCGCTTCCTACGAGCAGTACTTC
TRBJ2-1 15 many TRBV7-9 . CASSLGVGRYNEQFF TGTGCCAGCAGCTTAGGGGTCGGACGGTACAATGAGCAGTTCTTC
TRBJ1-4 12 many TRBV12-3/TRBV12-4 . CASSFRDEKLFF TGTGCCAGCAGTTTTCGGGATGAAAAACTGTTTTTT
TRBJ2-1 12 few TRBV6-2/TRBV6-3 . CASSYPLQEQFF TGTGCCAGCAGTTACCCCTTACAGGAGCAGTTCTTC
TRBJ2-7 13 many TRBV7-3 . CASSLTNGQGQYF TGTGCCAGCAGCTTAACTAACGGCCAGGGGCAGTACTTC
TRBJ1-2 16 many TRBV30 . CAWSRGLTAPIGGYTF TGTGCCTGGTCGCGGGGCCTGACCGCCCCAATAGGTGGCTACACCTTC
TRBJ1-2 17 . TRBV25-1 TRBD1 CASSDEGTGISNYGYTF TGTGCCAGCAGTGATGAGGGGACAGGAATATCTAACTATGGCTACACCTTC
TRBJ2-3 13 many TRBV5-1 . CASSLGRYDTQYF TGCGCCAGCAGCTTGGGGCGGTACGATACGCAGTATTTT
TRBJ1-1 14 few TRBV5-1 TRBD1 CASSYTGGGGEAFF TGCGCCAGCAGCTACACAGGGGGCGGAGGTGAAGCTTTCTTT
TRBJ1-4 17 many TRBV11-2 . CASSLDGRRGLGEKLFF TGTGCCAGCAGCTTAGATGGAAGGCGGGGATTGGGTGAAAAACTGTTTTTT